This T cell receptor beta chain was profiled in a study of T cells expressing NK-cell markers. Study at large: Within the sequenced cohort of eight donors, seven exhibited HCMV seropositivity and one was seronegative.

Worth noting for this clonotype: Its target is not known.

Study-wide results and caveats: Of the CD8+ T cell pool in more than 5 donors, roughly 1.0-8% was accounted for by dominant NKG2C+ clonotypes. Uncertainty persisted over the HCMV specificity of expanded NKG2C+ T cell clones. The CD3+CD56-NKG2C+ fraction of a few donors was likewise dominated by these clonotypes.

In germline, CDR1 is ENHRY, CDR2 SYGVKD. This CDR3 is 17 amino acids long. TCRdb re-called the 5' RACE reads and catalogs CDR3 proteins one per entry, DNA excluded. This sample's clone table lists over 200,000 distinct CDR3 sequences. This clonotype was obtained from a man younger than 35 in good health. The sequencing input was blood T cells: a sorted CD56 or NKG2C T cell subset, CD4+ or CD8+ T cells, or bulk PBMC T cells (not recorded which). V usage is TRBV10-3 and J usage is TRBJ2-3; TCRdb designates TRBD2, a call that cannot be tested without DNA. The CDR3 sequence: CAIAGTSGARHVDTQYF.